This T cell receptor (beta chain) emerged from a study of blood T cell repertoires in COVID-19. Study background: Acute and convalescent COVID-19 samples came from the United States, Italy and Spain.

The ends were cut back, 3 bases at V and 4 bases at J, with 18 bases in the middle. Germline V gene lookup returns CDR1 SGDLS and CDR2 YYNGEE. The CDR3 consists of 16 residues. The method was immunoSEQ multiplex PCR; TCRdb's version includes in-frame clones alone and lacks a portion of them. The sample lists roughly 100,000 clones, over 70% occurring once. This receptor was obtained from a woman of 80 years or more with acute or convalescent COVID-19. Material: peripheral blood. V usage is TRBV9 and J usage is TRBJ2-3; D is perhaps TRBD2 (6 bases). DNA of the CDR3: TGTGCCAGCAGCGGGGTGCGGGATTTGGTCCCAGATACGCAGTATTTT. It yields the protein CASSGVRDLVPDTQYF.